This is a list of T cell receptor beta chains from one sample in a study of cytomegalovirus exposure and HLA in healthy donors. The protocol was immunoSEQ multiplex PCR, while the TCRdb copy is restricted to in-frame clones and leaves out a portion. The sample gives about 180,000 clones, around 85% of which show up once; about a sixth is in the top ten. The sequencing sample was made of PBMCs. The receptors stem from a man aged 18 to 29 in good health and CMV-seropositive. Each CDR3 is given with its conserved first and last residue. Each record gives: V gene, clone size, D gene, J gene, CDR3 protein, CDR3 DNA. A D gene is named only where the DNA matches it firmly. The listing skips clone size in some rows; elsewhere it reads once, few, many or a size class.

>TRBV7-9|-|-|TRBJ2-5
CASSLVGLKETQYF
TGTGCCAGCAGCTTAGTGGGACTCAAAGAGACCCAGTACTTC
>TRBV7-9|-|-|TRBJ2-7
CASSLWAANSYEQYF
TGTGCCAGCAGCTTATGGGCAGCCAACTCCTACGAGCAGTACTTC
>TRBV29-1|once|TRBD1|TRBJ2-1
CSVHTGGPYNEQFF
TGCAGCGTCCATACAGGGGGACCTTACAATGAGCAGTTCTTC
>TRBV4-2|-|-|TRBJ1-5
CASSSTAELGTSNQPQHF
TGTGCCAGCAGCTCAACGGCGGAATTGGGGACAAGCAATCAGCCCCAGCATTTT
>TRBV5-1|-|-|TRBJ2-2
CASSLVVRSETGELFF
TGCGCCAGCAGCTTGGTTGTCAGATCGGAGACCGGGGAGCTGTTTTTT
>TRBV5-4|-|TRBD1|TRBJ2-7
CASSTGTAYEQYF
TGTGCCAGCAGCACCGGGACAGCCTACGAGCAGTACTTC
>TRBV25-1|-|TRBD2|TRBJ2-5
CASSEAGGDGTQYF
TGTGCCAGCAGTGAAGCGGGAGGGGATGGGACCCAGTACTTC
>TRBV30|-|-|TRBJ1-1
CALGTGRFTEAFF
TGTGCGTTGGGAACAGGGAGATTCACTGAAGCTTTCTTT
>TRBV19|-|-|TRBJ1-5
CASSIDEEGRGNQPQHF
TGTGCCAGTAGTATAGATGAGGAGGGGAGAGGCAATCAGCCCCAGCATTTT
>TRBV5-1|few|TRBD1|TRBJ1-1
CASSYRDSSYTEAFF
TGCGCCAGCAGCTACCGGGACAGCTCCTACACTGAAGCTTTCTTT
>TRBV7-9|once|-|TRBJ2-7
CASSPDRNYEQYF
TGTGCCAGCAGCCCTGACAGGAACTACGAGCAGTACTTC
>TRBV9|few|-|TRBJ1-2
CASSVDAGGGYTF
TGTGCCAGCAGCGTAGATGCAGGTGGAGGCTACACCTTC
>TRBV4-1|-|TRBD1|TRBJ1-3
CASSPTGGQGARGNTIYF
TGCGCCAGCAGCCCTACCGGGGGACAGGGGGCGCGTGGAAACACCATATATTTT
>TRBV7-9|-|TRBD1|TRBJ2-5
CASSSQRGRETQYF
TGTGCCAGCAGCTCACAGAGGGGGCGGGAGACCCAGTACTTC
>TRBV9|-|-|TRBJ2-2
CASSVGGVGTGELFF
TGTGCCAGCAGCGTAGGGGGGGTTGGAACCGGGGAGCTGTTTTTT
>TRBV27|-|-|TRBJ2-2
CASNSGRVTGELFF
TGTGCCAGCAATTCCGGGCGGGTCACCGGGGAGCTGTTTTTT
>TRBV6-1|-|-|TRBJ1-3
CATMVRGDGNTIYF
TGTGCCACCATGGTGCGGGGGGATGGAAACACCATATATTTT